The 8 T cell receptor beta chains listed next were all sequenced from one sample in a study of blood T cell repertoires in COVID-19. The table came from immunoSEQ multiplex PCR; TCRdb's copy has only in-frame clones and leaves some out. This sample has around 140,000 clones, with roughly nine tenths found just once. What was sequenced was PBMCs or T cells enriched from blood (not recorded which). These receptors all stem from a middle-aged woman who had been exposed to COVID-19.

This clone was detected a few times. The V gene is TRBV18, the J gene TRBJ2-1, with 11 bases aligning to TRBD2. J gave up 4 bases and V 6 bases, and 5 bases lay outside the gene matches. CDR1 KGHSH and CDR2 LQKENI come from the germline V gene. The CDR3 is 15 residues long. This CDR3 reads CASSPIAGGYNEQFF. CDR3 nucleotide sequence: TGTGCCAGCTCGCCAATAGCGGGAGGGTACAATGAGCAGTTCTTC.

This chain uses TRBV27 with TRBJ1-2; the D is unclear. The CDR3 covers 15 residues. In germline, CDR1 is MNHEY, CDR2 SMNVEV (reference sequence). V shed 3 bases and J shed 7 bases, with 18 bases lying between them. The CDR3: CASSFVEGRSRGYTF. CDR3 nucleotide sequence: TGTGCCAGCAGTTTTGTAGAGGGCCGGAGTCGTGGCTACACCTTC.

The chain couples TRBV18 to TRBJ2-7, with 7 bases identical to TRBD2. Germline V lookup: CDR1 KGHSH, CDR2 LQKENI. The CDR3 spans 14 residues. With 3 bases clipped from V and 5 bases from J, the junction kept 7 bases outside the gene matches. As DNA, the CDR3 is TGTGCCAGCTCACCGACCGGGACTAAGGACGAGCAGTACTTC. This translates into CASSPTGTKDEQYF.

The J gene is TRBJ1-4, the V gene TRBV5-4; D possibly corresponds to TRBD1 (5 bases). CDR3 length: 15 amino acids. CDR1 and CDR2 (germline): SGHNT, YYREEE (reference sequence). Trimming pared 1 base from V and 7 bases from J, leaving 14 bases between. The CDR3, as DNA: TGTGCCAGCAGCTTGTGGAGACAGCACGGTGAAAAACTGTTTTTT. This encodes CASSLWRQHGEKLFF.

Here the CDR3 reads CASSAGTAIQETQYF. The CDR3 DNA sequence: TGTGCCAGCAGCGCTGGGACAGCCATACAAGAGACCCAGTACTTC. This chain connects TRBV7-9 to TRBJ2-5; TRBD1 aligns across 7 bases. The germline V gene encodes CDR1 SEHNR and CDR2 FQNEAQ (reference sequence). The CDR3 totals 15 residues. V lost 5 bases, J lost 2 bases, and 8 bases stayed unmatched.

The chain carries TRBV7-9 and TRBJ2-5, with TRBD2 matching 13 bases. Germline trimming cut 2 bases from V and 4 bases from J; bases unmatched to any gene: 7. CDR1 is SEHNR, CDR2 FQNEAQ, per germline (reference sequence). The CDR3 runs to 17 residues. CDR3 in amino acids: CASSLKGTSGRGETQYF. The DNA of the CDR3 is TGTGCCAGCAGCTTAAAGGGAACTAGCGGGAGGGGAGAGACCCAGTACTTC.

This chain links TRBV28 with TRBJ1-2; 7 nucleotides agree with TRBD1. Germline assignment: CDR1 MDHEN and CDR2 SYDVKM. The CDR3 runs 12 residues. V shed 3 bases, J shed 5 bases, and the junction held 0 bases outside the gene matches. CDR3 sequence reads: CASSLGQYGYTF. The CDR3 DNA reads as TGTGCCAGCAGTTTGGGACAGTATGGCTACACCTTC.

J is TRBJ1-2 and V is TRBV5-6, with TRBD1 as a possible D gene (5 bases). Trimming left V 4 bases short and J 5 bases short, with 15 bases between. Germline V gene sequence: CDR1 SGHDT, CDR2 YYEEEE. The CDR3 sequence is 14 residues long. CDR3 sequence (DNA): TGTGCCAGCAGCCCCTCGGACACGCGGTATGGCTACACCTTC. This gives the protein CASSPSDTRYGYTF.